The source of this T cell receptor beta chain is a study of T cells in Graves' hyperthyroidism and ophthalmopathy (dated by TCRdb to between 2018 and 2021). Background for the entire study: To identify distinguishing TCR V-J signatures, a discovery cohort of some 99 patients was used, comprising 43 with Graves' ophthalmopathy and some 57 with stable Graves' hyperthyroidism. The roughly 91 discovery patients were randomly divided into training and test sets at a 7:3 ratio. Prospective prediction of ophthalmopathy was tested in an independent validation cohort of fewer than 20 hyperthyroidism patients and 17 patients who later progressed to ophthalmopathy. TCR Vbeta CDR3 sequencing of some 140 peripheral blood samples (roughly 43 ophthalmopathy, about 75 hyperthyroidism and around 17 progressor patients) is reported in the paper. After sampling, hyperthyroidism patients received methimazole starting at 30 mg daily, and ophthalmopathy patients received high-dose intravenous methylprednisolone. The study also compared thyroid tissue and blood T-cell repertoires from roughly 6 Graves' hyperthyroidism patients.

About this clonotype: Its cognate antigen has yet to be identified. This may come from a read error, since a much larger clone is one base off.

Summary of the overall study and its limitations: Most expanded thyroid clonotypes (frequency above 0.001) were also found in blood, which suggests that blood repertoires may mirror thyroid immune responses. No statistical method was used to set the sample size in advance, and investigators knew the group allocation. During validation, the model predicted progression to ophthalmopathy a median of approximately 6 months ahead of onset, with more than 55% sensitivity and almost 75% specificity. In cross-validation, a model built on a 13 V-J signature told ophthalmopathy apart from stable hyperthyroidism with under 90% sensitivity and around 81% specificity, and in testing the same model reached 80%/75%.

The germline V gene (reference sequence) supplies CDR1 DFQATT and CDR2 SNEGSKA. The CDR3 goes from the cysteine to the phenylalanine over 15 residues. Here the CDR3 DNA is all that survives: 45 bases in frame from base 1. Cut back by 4 bases and 0 bases, the V and J ends lie 10 bases apart. The TCR beta CDR3 regions were amplified from the RNA transcripts. A first-round RT-PCR of the TCR CDR3 used the HTBI primer set with the Qiagen OneStep RT-PCR kit. Libraries were constructed in a second round of multiplex PCR, after which size selection and purification were performed. Paired-end sequencing of the libraries was performed with 100 bp reads on an Illumina HiSeq2000. Per the source publication's procedure: SOAPnuke was used to process the raw data, throwing out any read that contained adapters or uncalled bases, had a mean Phred below 15, or lacked an exact constant-primer or identifier match. High-quality paired reads were merged with COPE v1.2.5, and unique nucleotide sequences were defined as clonotypes. Clonotypes were aligned to IMGT TRBV, TRBD and TRBJ reference segments using MiTCR v1.1. The analysis included only V-J combinations with a frequency above 0.0001, which together covered 99.2% of the repertoires. The TCS score was defined as F50 (clonal expansion) divided by E x V (chaos), with BLOSUM62-based TCRdist calculated between CDR3 peptides within each V-J. Welch's t-statistics and random forest reduced roughly 530 V-J features to roughly 13, which were used in a naive Bayes classifier (R e1071). The Morisita-Horn index was used to measure how similar the thyroid and blood repertoires were. The public reads were run again by TCRdb, first through fastp at Q25 and then through MiXCR, and only productive beta chains were kept. Under each unique CDR3 protein, matching rows form one entry showing the most common genes and DNA. The V and J calls and clone size are TCRdb's, not the authors'. This sample comprises a few hundred thousand distinct CDR3 sequences, around 46% of them detected only once. The ten largest make up approximately 7.5% of the sample.

Stable Graves' hyperthyroidism was defined as the absence of progression to ophthalmopathy over 18 months of follow-up. Hyperthyroidism patients were newly diagnosed, with disease duration under 2 months, and aged 18 to 65 years. The study excluded patients with uncontrolled infections, other autoimmune diseases, pregnancy or lactation. Clinical symptoms, serum thyroxine and TRAb, thyroid ultrasound, and orbital computed tomography formed the basis for the diagnoses. Total RNA was extracted using Trizol reagent, and RNA quality was assessed on an Agilent 2100 Bioanalyzer. Here the chain combines TRBV20-1 and TRBJ2-6; no D gene call is confident. The sequence was collected from a young woman with Graves' hyperthyroidism. Material for sequencing was peripheral blood or thyroid tissue (not recorded which). The DNA sequence follows: TGCAGTGCTACGGCCTCACACTCTGGGGCCAACGTCCTGACTTTC. This yields the protein CSATASHSGANVLTF.